This T cell receptor beta chain was identified during a study of Graves' ophthalmopathy and Graves' hyperthyroidism. The CDR3 runs 16 residues. Looked up from germline, CDR1 is DFQATT and CDR2 is SNEGSKA (reference sequence). With respect to this clonotype: The germline gene is not matched at one end of the junction; a read error may be the cause.

Amplifying from RNA transcripts, the study obtained TCR beta CDR3 regions. HTBI primers primed a first-round RT-PCR, and a second-round multiplex PCR followed. TCRdb redid the calling of the multiplex PCR reads with MiXCR, one entry per CDR3 protein. The data contain about 740,000 distinct CDR3 sequences, 40% of them singletons. The V and J genes are TRBV20-1 and TRBJ2-7, with 10 nucleotides matching TRBD2. Sequenced material: peripheral blood. This sequence was found in an adult man with Graves' ophthalmopathy. DNA of the CDR3: TGCAGTGCTAGAGAACTAGCGGGGACCCACCACTACGAGCAGTGCTTC. Its translation is CSARELAGTHHYEQCF.